This T cell receptor (beta chain) appears in the sequencing data of a study of blood T cell repertoires in COVID-19. The protocol was immunoSEQ multiplex PCR, while the TCRdb copy is restricted to in-frame clones and leaves out a portion. The profile shows 90,000 to 100,000 clones, roughly nine tenths of them singletons. CDR1 is LNHDA and CDR2 is SQIVND in the germline V gene (reference sequence). This CDR3 contains 14 residues. V lost 5 bases, J lost 3 bases, and 3 bases stayed unmatched. This clonotype originated in a man aged 50 to 59 with COVID-19, enrolled during active disease. Sequenced material: peripheral blood. This chain links TRBV19 with TRBJ2-4; TRBD1 agrees at 8 bases. CDR3 in DNA: TGTGCCAGTAGTGAGGACAGGGTCAAAAACATTCAGTACTTC. It codes for CASSEDRVKNIQYF.